Following are 21 T cell receptor beta chains from one sample sequenced in a study of T cells after yellow fever vaccination. TCRdb ran MiXCR on the 5' RACE reads and lists one entry per CDR3 protein. The sample lists 450,000 to 550,000 distinct CDR3 sequences, about a fifth occurring once. The sequences come from PBMCs, collected roughly 20 days after the first yellow fever vaccination. These receptors all come from a man aged 18-30 years who received the YFV17D yellow fever vaccine.

V and J are TRBV6-2 or TRBV6-3 and TRBJ1-2; no clear D. Per germline, CDR1 MNHEY and CDR2 SVGEGT. V was cut by 2 bases and J by 2 bases, with 6 bases left in between. There are 13 residues in the CDR3. In DNA form, the CDR3 reads TGTGCCAGCAGTTACAACGGGAACTATGGCTACACCTTC. Translating gives CASSYNGNYGYTF.

The chain recombines TRBV5-1 with TRBJ1-1, with D possibly being TRBD1 (5 bases). The CDR3 consists of 16 residues. Trimming removed 0 bases at V and 1 base at J, with 13 bases between. CDR1 SGHRS and CDR2 YFSETQ come from the germline V gene. The CDR3 protein is CASSLVVRQKNTEAFF. The CDR3 DNA sequence: TGCGCCAGCAGCTTGGTGGTTCGACAGAAGAACACTGAAGCTTTCTTT.

The chain recombines TRBV12-3 or TRBV12-4 with TRBJ2-1, with 8 positions matching TRBD2. CDR3 size: 13 residues. V was clipped by 6 bases and J by 10 bases; unmatched bases: 8. DNA of the CDR3: TGTGCCAGCAGCAACCTCGGGGGGGGCGAGCAGTTCTTC. Its translation is CASSNLGGGEQFF.

The table lists this clonotype with a few counts. The chain uses TRBV5-4 and TRBJ2-3; D is unclear. Germline V gene sequence: CDR1 SGHNT, CDR2 YYREEE (reference sequence). V lost 0 bases and J 4 bases, leaving 15 bases between the germline ends. The CDR3 is 16 amino acids. The CDR3 DNA sequence: TGTGCCAGCAGCTTGGTTGCGTCCGCACTTCCAGATACGCAGTATTTT. Protein sequence: CASSLVASALPDTQYF.

The chain employs TRBV5-1 and TRBJ1-5, with no clear D. V lost 3 bases to trimming and J lost 8 bases, with 12 bases between them. CDR1 is SGHRS and CDR2 is YFSETQ in the germline V gene. CDR3 size: 13 residues. The CDR3 loop is CASSYGGREPQHF. The DNA of the CDR3 is TGCGCCAGCAGCTATGGAGGGCGGGAGCCCCAGCATTTT. The full variable domain, with the rest looked up from reference TRBV5-1 and TRBJ1-5, is KAGVTQTPRYLIKTRGQQVTLSCSPISGHRSVSWYQQTPGQGLQFLFEYFSETQRNKGNFPGRFSGRQFSNSRSEMNVSTLELGDSALYLCASSYGGREPQHFGDGTRLSIL.

This clonotype was seen only a few times. The V gene is TRBV20-1, the J gene TRBJ1-2, with a tentative D call TRBD1 (6 bases). V was pared by 2 bases and J by 4 bases, with 11 bases between. In germline, CDR1 is DFQATT, CDR2 SNEGSKA (reference sequence). The CDR3 is 13 amino acids. CDR3 nucleotide sequence: TGCAGTGCTAGATCAGGGGCTTTCTATGGCTACACCTTC. Its translation is CSARSGAFYGYTF.

Concerning this clonotype itself: The junction departs from the called germline gene at one end, perhaps through a read error. The rearrangement links TRBV20-1 to TRBJ2-3, with D perhaps assigned TRBD1 or TRBD2 (7 bases each). The CDR3 loop spans 14 amino acids. Per the germline V gene, CDR1 is DFQATT and CDR2 is SNEGSKA (reference sequence). The CDR3: CSTREGASTDTQYF. DNA of the CDR3: TGCAGTACTAGGGAGGGGGCTAGCACAGATACGCAGTATTTT.

The chain joins TRBV9 to TRBJ2-7, with 13 positions matching TRBD2. Germline loops: CDR1 SGDLS, CDR2 YYNGEE. Trimming removed 2 bases from V and 7 bases from J; junction bases left unmatched: 15. This CDR3 comprises 18 residues. The CDR3 reads CASSVGLAGEASVREQYF. CDR3 nucleotides: TGTGCCAGCAGCGTTGGACTAGCGGGGGAGGCCTCTGTTCGGGAGCAGTACTTC.

The table lists this clonotype with a few counts. The chain combines TRBV20-1 with TRBJ1-2; D remains unclear. The CDR3 extends over 14 amino acids. In germline, CDR1 is DFQATT, CDR2 SNEGSKA (reference sequence). V was trimmed by 2 bases and J by 2 bases, leaving 12 bases between them. CDR3 bases: TGCAGTGCTAGATATCCGGAATTGAACTATGGCTACACCTTC. Its translation is CSARYPELNYGYTF.

This clonotype was recorded at least ten times. The V and J genes are TRBV6-5 and TRBJ2-1; 9 bases line up with TRBD1. Trimming cost V 0 bases and J 3 bases; bases outside gene matches: 12. Per germline, CDR1 MNHEY and CDR2 SVGAGI. The CDR3 spans 19 residues. CDR3 bases: TGTGCCAGCAGTTACTCGTATCCACCGGGACAGGGAAACTACAATGAGCAGTTCTTC. Protein sequence: CASSYSYPPGQGNYNEQFF.

This chain uses TRBV27 with TRBJ2-7; unclear D gene. The CDR3 extends over 13 amino acids. V lost 11 bases, J lost 4 bases, and 18 bases lay in between. CDR1 and CDR2 from the germline V gene are MNHEY and SMNVEV (reference sequence). CDR3 protein: CAGKDQENYEQYF. The CDR3 DNA is TGTGCCGGAAAGGACCAGGAGAATTACGAGCAGTACTTC.

This clonotype was found once. This chain joins TRBV20-1 and TRBJ1-4, with a possible D match to TRBD1 (6 bases). This CDR3 comprises 15 residues. Germline V CDR1 and CDR2: DFQATT, SNEGSKA (reference sequence). V shed 1 base and J shed 8 bases, with 17 bases lying between them. CDR3 residues: CSARVKGTTVEKLFF. CDR3 nucleotides: TGCAGTGCTAGAGTAAAGGGGACAACAGTGGAAAAACTGTTTTTT.

This clonotype was recorded at least ten times. The chain couples TRBV29-1 to TRBJ2-1; 9 nucleotides align to TRBD1. There are 13 residues in the CDR3. Germline CDR1 and CDR2: SQVTM and ANQGSEA. V lost 7 bases and J lost 7; bases outside the gene matches: 8. In nucleotides, the CDR3 is TGCAGCGCCCACGGGACAGGGAGTAATGAGCAGTTCTTC. Translated, it gives CSAHGTGSNEQFF.

This clonotype came up a few times. The chain has TRBV4-2 and TRBJ2-1; D is undetermined. In germline, CDR1 is LGHNA, CDR2 YNFKEQ. V lost 1 base, J lost 7 bases, and 17 bases lay in between. The CDR3 is made up of 16 amino acids. This chain's CDR3 is CASSQATRPPSNEQFF. In DNA form, the CDR3 reads TGTGCCAGCAGCCAAGCTACTCGACCTCCATCTAATGAGCAGTTCTTC.

V gene TRBV28 combines with J gene TRBJ1-6; 7 bases agree with TRBD1. Germline V gene data show CDR1 as MDHEN and CDR2 as SYDVKM. Trimming removed 2 bases from V and 8 bases from J; junction bases left unmatched: 3. CDR3 length equals 14 residues. In DNA, the CDR3 is TGTGCCAGCAGTTTAAGAGGGGGCGATTCACCCCTCCACTTT. This sequence encodes CASSLRGGDSPLHF.

The rearrangement links TRBV12-3 or TRBV12-4 to TRBJ2-2; D call uncertain. V lost 2 bases, J lost 5 bases, and 6 bases lay in between. The CDR3 sequence is 13 residues long. CDR3 DNA: TGTGCCAGCAGTTTATCGTGGACCGGGGAGCTGTTTTTT. Its protein is CASSLSWTGELFF.

This clonotype occurred many times. The chain recombines TRBV7-3 with TRBJ1-2; no clear D. There are 13 residues in the CDR3. Germline V gives CDR1 SGHTA, CDR2 FQGTGA. Trimming pared 3 bases from V and 7 bases from J, leaving 12 bases between. The CDR3 reads CASSFSRESGYTF. CDR3 nucleotides: TGTGCCAGCAGCTTTTCGCGAGAGAGTGGCTACACCTTC.

The chain carries TRBV20-1 and TRBJ1-1, with D maybe TRBD1 (5 bases). The CDR3 length is 12 residues. CDR1 and CDR2 (germline): DFQATT, SNEGSKA (reference sequence). Deletions cut 0 bases from V and 7 bases from J, with 9 bases between. The CDR3 sequence is CSARDEGNEAFF. The CDR3 coding sequence is TGCAGTGCTAGAGATGAGGGGAATGAAGCTTTCTTT.

This rearrangement joins TRBV13 to TRBJ1-2; D unresolved. Germline CDR1 PRHDT, CDR2 FYEKMQ (reference sequence). The ends were cut back, 1 base at V and 6 bases at J, with 6 bases in the middle. This CDR3 region has 12 residues. The CDR3 region is CASSLENDGYTF. CDR3 coding DNA: TGTGCCAGCAGCTTAGAAAATGATGGCTACACCTTC.

This chain uses TRBV29-1 with TRBJ2-1, with D uncertain. Germline CDR1 and CDR2: SQVTM and ANQGSEA. V was clipped by 6 bases and J by 7 bases, with 7 bases between them. The CDR3 is 10 amino acids. The CDR3 DNA reads TGCAGCGTCGTGGTTAATGAGCAGTTCTTC. Translation: CSVVVNEQFF.

This clonotype has only a few counts. The rearrangement links TRBV7-8 to TRBJ2-6; 9 nucleotides match TRBD1. V was pared by 3 bases and J by 4 bases, with 10 bases of the junction left unmatched. This CDR3 has 18 residues. Germline V gives CDR1 SGHVS, CDR2 FQNEAQ. The CDR3 region has the DNA TGTGCCAGCAGCTTGGTGGGCGGGACAGGGATCGGGGCCAACGTCCTGACTTTC. Translation gives CASSLVGGTGIGANVLTF.